Given below is one T cell receptor (beta chain) in context. The antigen remains unidentified. The data are from a study of cytomegalovirus exposure and HLA in healthy donors. Study results and limitations: Of the V segments, some could not be distinguished, including TRBV6-2 and TRBV6-3, and were excluded.

It was with 60 Vbeta and 13 Jbeta primers that the PCR ran. Profiled with immunoSEQ multiplex PCR; TCRdb holds only in-frame clones, not every one. The sample includes approximately 140,000 clones, roughly 80% of them seen just once. Trimming took off 4 bases at V and 4 bases at J, with 14 bases between the two ends. Looked up from germline, CDR1 is SGHRS and CDR2 is YFSETQ. The CDR3 sequence is 14 residues long. Material: PBMCs. The chain employs TRBV5-1 and TRBJ1-1; tentative D call: TRBD1 (6 bases). This clonotype originated in a man aged 40-49 years in good health and CMV-seropositive. The chain's CDR3 is CASSPTGGPTEAFF. The CDR3 nucleotides read TGCGCCAGCAGCCCCACGGGGGGCCCCACTGAAGCTTTCTTT. Full variable domain (rest looked up from reference TRBV5-1 and TRBJ1-1): KAGVTQTPRYLIKTRGQQVTLSCSPISGHRSVSWYQQTPGQGLQFLFEYFSETQRNKGNFPGRFSGRQFSNSRSEMNVSTLELGDSALYLCASSPTGGPTEAFFGQGTRLTVV.